This T cell receptor beta chain was obtained from a study of blood T cell repertoires in COVID-19. For the study at large: Some COVID-19 samples were acute and others convalescent; all came from the United States, Italy and Spain. Sample material is recorded as cDNA or gDNA derived from T cells, B-cell-depleted T cells, or PBMCs.

The participants were between about 18 and 95 years old and came from some 23 US areas. Original data processing: Reference gene primer amplification gave nucleated cell count estimates. Data came from immunoSEQ multiplex PCR; TCRdb stores just in-frame clones and leaves some out. For V, J and clone size, that table is used; D and trimming come from the DNA. The data contain 200,000 to 300,000 clones, approximately 90% of them singletons. Trimming took 6 bases from V and 3 from J, leaving 17 bases between them. Looked up from germline, CDR1 is KGHSH and CDR2 is LQKENI. CDR3 length equals 16 residues. The source is a woman in her thirties with acute COVID-19. V gene TRBV18 combines with J gene TRBJ2-2; D is perhaps TRBD1 (7 bases). The sequenced material came from PBMCs or T cells enriched from blood (not recorded which). The CDR3 DNA sequence: TGTGCCAGCTCCCCCGTTGGAGGGGGCGACACCGGGGAGCTGTTTTTT. This sequence encodes CASSPVGGGDTGELFF.